The 32 T cell receptor beta chains given below trace back to one sample, sequenced in a study of blood T cell repertoires in COVID-19. Using immunoSEQ multiplex PCR, the repertoire was profiled, and TCRdb retains in-frame clones only, with some absent. Counted here are 45,000 to 50,000 clones, around 86% occurring once; the ten biggest clones make up 7.4%. The specimen sequenced was peripheral blood. Receptor source: a man aged 60 to 75 with active COVID-19.

The chain links TRBV7-3 to TRBJ1-1, with D uncertain. V lost 2 bases, J lost 0 bases, and 10 bases lay in between. The CDR3 totals 15 residues. CDR1 is SGHTA, CDR2 FQGTGA, per germline. The CDR3 sequence: CASSLGVSLNTEAFF. For the CDR3, the DNA is TGTGCCAGCAGCTTAGGAGTTTCCCTGAACACTGAAGCTTTCTTT.

The J gene is TRBJ2-5, the V gene TRBV18, with 9 bases matching TRBD1. Germline loops: CDR1 KGHSH, CDR2 LQKENI. The CDR3 has 14 residues. The trim removed 4 bases at V and 4 bases at J, leaving 4 bases unmatched. The CDR3: CASSQQGATETQYF. In DNA, the CDR3 is TGTGCCAGCTCACAACAGGGGGCTACAGAGACCCAGTACTTC. Variable domain in full (rest from reference TRBV18 and TRBJ2-5): NAGVMQNPRHLVRRRGQEARLRCSPMKGHSHVYWYRQLPEEGLKFMVYLQKENIIDESGMPKERFSAEFPKEGPSILRIQQVVRGDSAAYFCASSQQGATETQYFGPGTRLLVL.

The chain carries TRBV2 and TRBJ2-2; a weak D match, TRBD2 (6 bases). CDR1 and CDR2 (germline): SNHLY, FYNNEI. Between the trimmed V and J ends, which lost 11 bases and 4 bases, there was a span of 20 bases. The CDR3 runs 15 residues. CDR3 protein: CAGGGILSLTGELFF. CDR3 bases: TGTGCCGGTGGGGGGATCCTCTCACTCACCGGGGAGCTGTTTTTT.

This chain links TRBV6-1 with TRBJ1-2, with 7 bases that match TRBD1. This CDR3 spans 14 amino acids. Germline V CDR1 and CDR2: MNHNS, SASEGT. V lost 3 bases, J lost 3 bases, and 4 bases stayed unmatched. The DNA for the CDR3 is TGTGCCAGCAGTGAGTGGGGGACAGACTATGGCTACACCTTC. It yields the protein CASSEWGTDYGYTF.

This chain uses TRBV6-2 or TRBV6-3 with TRBJ2-5; 7 bases fit TRBD2. CDR1 and CDR2 (germline): MNHEY, SVGEGT. J lost 2 bases, V lost 5 bases, and 11 bases had no gene match. The CDR3 is 16 residues long. As DNA, the CDR3 is TGTGCCAGCAGTCAATGGGGTCTAGCGGCGCAAGAGACCCAGTACTTC. Translated: CASSQWGLAAQETQYF.

The J gene is TRBJ2-3, the V gene TRBV28; 12 nucleotides line up with TRBD2. This CDR3 spans 14 amino acids. With V trimmed by 10 bases and J by 3 bases, 5 bases remained unmatched. Germline CDR1 MDHEN, CDR2 SYDVKM. The CDR3 DNA sequence: TGTGCCACCTTGCTAGCGGGGGGGACAGATACGCAGTATTTT. Protein sequence: CATLLAGGTDTQYF.

The chain uses TRBV30 and TRBJ2-1; D is uncertain. From germline, CDR1 is GTSNPN and CDR2 SVGIG (reference sequence). The length of the CDR3 is 14 residues. Trimming took 7 bases from V and 7 from J, leaving 20 bases between them. DNA for the CDR3: TGTGCCTCGAATGGCCTTCCCGCGCGGAATGAGCAGTTCTTC. This translates into CASNGLPARNEQFF.

The rearrangement uses TRBV15 and TRBJ2-7; 9 positions agree with TRBD1. Germline V gene sequence: CDR1 LNHNV, CDR2 YYDKDF (reference sequence). The CDR3 covers 16 residues. The trim removed 0 bases at V and 3 bases at J, leaving 6 bases unmatched. CDR3 sequence (DNA): TGTGCCACCAGCAGAGATAGGGGACAGGGTGGCTACGAGCAGTACTTC. Translated: CATSRDRGQGGYEQYF.

The rearrangement links TRBV5-6 to TRBJ1-1; D remains unclear. Germline V lookup: CDR1 SGHDT, CDR2 YYEEEE. The germline V and J ends were trimmed by 0 bases and 0 bases, with 6 bases remaining between them. The CDR3 runs 14 residues. CDR3 nucleotide sequence: TGTGCCAGCAGCTTGGGGAGATTGAACACTGAAGCTTTCTTT. Translation gives CASSLGRLNTEAFF.

V and J are TRBV6-6 and TRBJ2-7; a weak D match, TRBD2 (5 bases). V was pared by 6 bases and J by 7 bases, with 16 bases between. The germline V gene encodes CDR1 MNHNY and CDR2 SVGAGI (reference sequence). This CDR3 has 13 amino acids. The DNA for the CDR3 is TGTGCCAGCAGGCGTGACGGTGCGGGTGAGCAGTACTTC. Protein product: CASRRDGAGEQYF.

The CDR3 here is CASSPAASSYEQYF. CDR3 coding DNA: TGTGCCAGCTCACCAGCGGCCAGCTCCTACGAGCAGTACTTC. This chain uses TRBV18 with TRBJ2-7; D not resolved. In germline, CDR1 is KGHSH, CDR2 LQKENI. The CDR3 runs to 14 residues. V lost 2 bases, J lost 0 bases, and 8 bases lay in between.

V and J are TRBV18 and TRBJ1-2; TRBD1 matches at 8 bases. Looked up from germline, CDR1 is KGHSH and CDR2 is LQKENI. Trimming at V came to 3 bases and at J to 7 bases, leaving 10 bases not matched to a gene. This CDR3 has 15 residues. The CDR3 sequence: CASSPSGGALSGYTF. The CDR3 DNA reads as TGTGCCAGCTCACCGTCAGGGGGCGCCTTATCTGGCTACACCTTC.

This chain uses TRBV12-3 or TRBV12-4 with TRBJ2-5; TRBD2 aligns across 9 bases. The J segment lost 4 bases and the V segment lost 3 bases, leaving 0 bases of the junction unmatched. This CDR3 is 13 amino acids long. The CDR3 DNA sequence: TGTGCCAGCAGTTTTAGCGGGGGAGAGACCCAGTACTTC. It translates to CASSFSGGETQYF.

This clone showed up just once. This rearrangement joins TRBV19 to TRBJ1-1; the D gene is possibly TRBD1 (5 bases). V shed 4 bases and J shed 2 bases, with 8 bases lying between them. Germline V lookup: CDR1 LNHDA, CDR2 SQIVND (reference sequence). This CDR3 comprises 13 residues. The CDR3 is CASSKTVNTEAFF. DNA for the CDR3: TGTGCCAGTAGTAAGACAGTCAACACTGAAGCTTTCTTT.

This clone was picked up one time. The chain recombines TRBV24-1 with TRBJ1-4; D is unclear. Germline V gene lookup returns CDR1 KGHDR and CDR2 SFDVKD. V was shortened by 4 bases and J by 10 bases, with 18 bases between the two germline ends. The length of the CDR3 is 15 residues. The CDR3, as DNA: TGTGCCACCAGTGACCCTGCCACCTTACATGGAAAACTGTTTTTT. Translated, it gives CATSDPATLHGKLFF.

The gene calls are TRBV7-3 and TRBJ2-3; TRBD2 agrees at 8 bases. Germline lookup yields CDR1 SGHTA and CDR2 FQGTGA. V trimming: 1 base; J trimming: 5 bases; junction bases outside the gene matches: 5. The CDR3 loop spans 15 amino acids. The CDR3 sequence is CASSLMAGGLDTQYF. Written as DNA, the CDR3 is TGTGCCAGCAGCTTAATGGCGGGGGGCCTAGATACGCAGTATTTT.

V usage is TRBV18 and J usage is TRBJ1-1; D may be TRBD1 (5 bases). In germline, CDR1 is KGHSH, CDR2 LQKENI. This CDR3 spans 14 amino acids. The ends were cut back, 4 bases at V and 1 base at J, with 10 bases in the middle. The CDR3 bases are TGTGCCAGCTCACTCGTCGACAGGAACACTGAAGCTTTCTTT. Translated: CASSLVDRNTEAFF.

V gene TRBV12-3 or TRBV12-4 combines with J gene TRBJ2-5; no firm D call. This CDR3 region has 12 residues. V was clipped by 0 bases and J by 5 bases, with 4 bases between them. The CDR3 protein is CASSLAQETQYF. CDR3 in DNA: TGTGCCAGCAGTTTAGCGCAGGAGACCCAGTACTTC.

This sequence joins TRBV2 and TRBJ1-1; 12 positions agree with TRBD1. The ends lost 7 bases at V and 9 bases at J; junction bases unmatched: 3. In germline, CDR1 is SNHLY, CDR2 FYNNEI. This CDR3 has 12 amino acids. This chain's CDR3 is CASIRDRGQAFF. CDR3 nucleotides: TGTGCCAGCATCCGGGACAGGGGGCAAGCTTTCTTT.

The chain carries TRBV5-1 and TRBJ1-4; the match to TRBD1 covers 10 bases. The CDR3 length is 16 residues. Germline loops: CDR1 SGHRS, CDR2 YFSETQ. Trimming cost V 0 bases and J 3 bases; bases outside gene matches: 2. The CDR3 DNA reads as TGCGCCAGCAGCTTGGCCGGACAGGGGGCTAATGAAAAACTGTTTTTT. Its protein is CASSLAGQGANEKLFF.

The chain joins TRBV28 to TRBJ2-1; TRBD2 aligns across 14 bases. J gave up 2 bases and V 5 bases, and 8 bases lay outside the gene matches. In germline, CDR1 is MDHEN, CDR2 SYDVKM. There are 18 residues in the CDR3. CDR3 in DNA: TGTGCCAGCAGTCACGGACTAGCGGGAGGTGCTGCCTACAATGAGCAGTTCTTC. It encodes CASSHGLAGGAAYNEQFF.

The chain combines TRBV19 with TRBJ2-3; 11 bases map to TRBD2. CDR3 size: 17 residues. Germline-derived CDR1 and CDR2 are LNHDA and SQIVND (reference sequence). V lost 5 bases, J lost 0 bases, and 7 bases stayed unmatched. The CDR3: CASSGTSGGASTDTQYF. The CDR3 DNA reads as TGTGCCAGTAGTGGCACTAGCGGGGGCGCTAGCACAGATACGCAGTATTTT.

The genes are TRBV9 and TRBJ1-1, with 7 positions matching TRBD1. The CDR3 totals 15 residues. Per germline, CDR1 SGDLS and CDR2 YYNGEE. After removal of 4 bases from V and 1 base from J, the junction contained 7 bases not matched to a gene. CDR3 residues: CASSYTGTENTEAFF. CDR3 in DNA: TGTGCCAGCAGCTACACCGGGACAGAGAACACTGAAGCTTTCTTT.

This chain links TRBV2 with TRBJ2-7, with D uncertain. From germline, CDR1 is SNHLY and CDR2 FYNNEI. The CDR3 is made up of 13 amino acids. V lost 4 bases and J 4 bases, leaving 11 bases between the germline ends. The chain's CDR3 is CASSGGDLYEQYF. CDR3 coding DNA: TGTGCCAGCAGTGGAGGTGACCTTTACGAGCAGTACTTC.

This sequence joins TRBV7-2 and TRBJ2-4, with D perhaps matching TRBD2 (6 bases). Germline V gene sequence: CDR1 SGHTA, CDR2 FQGNSA. The CDR3 spans 19 residues. The V end lost 1 base, the J end lost 1 base, and 20 bases lay between the germline ends. CDR3 nucleotide sequence: TGTGCCAGCAGCTTAGAGGTGGGAGGCCTCCTAGGCGCCAAAAACATTCAGTACTTC. It specifies CASSLEVGGLLGAKNIQYF.

The J gene is TRBJ1-4, the V gene TRBV5-1; D uncertain. Trimming left V 8 bases short and J 3 bases short, with 8 bases between. Germline CDR1 SGHRS, CDR2 YFSETQ. The CDR3 covers 12 residues. The CDR3 sequence: CARRRANEKLFF. The CDR3 DNA follows: TGCGCCAGGAGGCGGGCTAATGAAAAACTGTTTTTT. The complete variable domain, with remaining parts taken from reference TRBV5-1 and TRBJ1-4, reads KAGVTQTPRYLIKTRGQQVTLSCSPISGHRSVSWYQQTPGQGLQFLFEYFSETQRNKGNFPGRFSGRQFSNSRSEMNVSTLELGDSALYLCARRRANEKLFFGSGTQLSVL.

This chain uses TRBV10-3 with TRBJ2-2; D gene uncertain. Germline-derived CDR1 and CDR2 are ENHRY and SYGVKD. V gave up 2 bases and J gave up 1 base, with 5 bases separating them. The CDR3 has 14 amino acids. The CDR3 region is CAISEHKNTGELFF. DNA of the CDR3: TGTGCCATCAGTGAGCACAAGAACACCGGGGAGCTGTTTTTT.

Ten or more counts support this clone. The genes are TRBV7-3 and TRBJ2-3, with a possible D match to TRBD1 (6 bases). CDR1 and CDR2 from the germline V gene are SGHTA and FQGTGA. CDR3 length: 15 amino acids. V was shortened by 4 bases and J by 2 bases, with 13 bases between the two germline ends. Here the CDR3 DNA reads TGTGCCAGCAGCTCTTCAGGGGCCCCCACAGATACGCAGTATTTT. It yields the protein CASSSSGAPTDTQYF.

CDR3 DNA sequence: TGTGCCAGCTCCCTTAGCGGGGGGCTCTATGAGCAGTTCTTC. Translating it yields CASSLSGGLYEQFF. The J gene is TRBJ2-1, the V gene TRBV7-2; 10 nucleotides match TRBD2. Germline trimming cut 8 bases from V and 8 bases from J; bases unmatched to any gene: 9. The CDR3 spans 14 residues. Germline V gives CDR1 SGHTA, CDR2 FQGNSA.

The J gene is TRBJ2-6, the V gene TRBV5-1, with D possibly being TRBD2 (6 bases). Germline lookup yields CDR1 SGHRS and CDR2 YFSETQ. The CDR3 totals 18 residues. V shed 3 bases and J shed 0 bases, with 16 bases lying between them. CDR3 residues: CASSWGVQARSGANVLTF. CDR3 nucleotide sequence: TGCGCCAGCAGCTGGGGGGTACAGGCCCGCTCTGGGGCCAACGTCCTGACTTTC.

The CDR3 here is CASSQEWRASSGNTIYF. The CDR3 DNA follows: TGCGCCAGCAGCCAAGAATGGAGGGCCAGCTCTGGAAACACCATATATTTT. The V and J genes are TRBV4-3 and TRBJ1-3; D gene ambiguous. V lost 0 bases and J 0 bases, leaving 12 bases between the germline ends. Germline CDR1 is LGHNA and CDR2 is YSLEER. There are 17 residues in the CDR3.

This clone was recorded only once. V is TRBV7-8 and J is TRBJ2-7, with D possibly TRBD1 on 5 matching bases. The CDR3 totals 17 residues. Germline lookup yields CDR1 SGHVS and CDR2 FQNEAQ. The V gene lost 1 base and the J gene lost 4 bases, with 20 bases spanning the gap. The CDR3 protein is CASSLVQGPPLSYEQYF. DNA of the CDR3: TGTGCCAGCAGCTTAGTCCAGGGTCCCCCCCTTTCATACGAGCAGTACTTC. Based on the CDR3 plus reference TRBV7-8 and TRBJ2-7, the full variable domain is GAGVSQSPRYKVAKRGQDVALRCDPISGHVSLFWYQQALGQGPEFLTYFQNEAQLDKSGLPSDRFFAERPEGSVSTLKIQRTQQEDSAVYLCASSLVQGPPLSYEQYFGPGTRLTVT.